The rows below give T cell receptor beta chains drawn from one sample of a study of chemoradiotherapy in HPV16-positive cancers. Some clones are missing from TCRdb's copy, which holds only in-frame ones; the method was immunoSEQ multiplex PCR. The sample lists some 8,600 clones, 60% to 80% occurring once. Sampling was done from a patient who underwent chemoradiotherapy. These TCRs come from a human donor with HPV-associated anogenital cancer. Each CDR3 is given without its conserved first and last residue.

TRBV19,TRBJ1-5,ASSPSSPGPQH
TRBV2,TRBJ2-3,ASRDRVRTDTQY
TRBV18,TRBJ2-7,ASSPGAGGTYVEQY
TRBV5-1,TRBJ2-1,ASSLAGGDRTLQF
TRBV2,TRBJ2-2,ASRTQEETGELF
TRBV5-1,TRBJ2-7,ASSLGLEVDEQY
TRBV18,TRBJ2-7,ASSPSGGSSYEQY
TRBV27,TRBJ1-2,ASSLYPQGHYGYT
TRBV5-1,TRBJ1-2,ASSPGLGPLTRGYT
TRBV5-4,TRBJ1-1,ASSFQGEWHTEAF
TRBV7-8,TRBJ2-7,ASSQHQGPSYEQY
TRBV9,TRBJ2-5,ASSVGGTSETQY
TRBV7-9,TRBJ1-3,ASSPHGNTIY
TRBV10-3,TRBJ1-5,AISEWQGVNQPQH
TRBV7-9,TRBJ2-5,ASSPRDLPKATQY
TRBV30,TRBJ2-1,AWSARATGNEQF
TRBV15,TRBJ2-2,ATSRGGASGNGELF
TRBV28,TRBJ1-4,ASSFIRSTNEKLF
TRBV4-1,TRBJ2-7,ASSLLSSYEQY
TRBV21-1,TRBJ1-5,ASSKERHQRSNQPQH
TRBV5-6,TRBJ2-3,ASSWGGGSTDTQY
TRBV19,TRBJ1-5,ASSEQGGQPQH
TRBV7-9,TRBJ2-7,ASSSSKGQPYEQY
TRBV6-1,TRBJ2-2,ASSGELHTGELF
TRBV6-1,TRBJ1-5,ASSEARGPDQPQH
TRBV5-1,TRBJ2-3,ASSLTDTQY
TRBV5-1,TRBJ1-1,ASSLEGGGIGEAF
TRBV5-1,TRBJ2-7,ASSSGLAGGHEQY
TRBV10-3,TRBJ1-6,AMCRDTNSPLH
TRBV5-5,TRBJ1-1,ASSLWTGSHSEAF
TRBV5-1,TRBJ2-3,ASRSRPRVY
TRBV7-2,TRBJ1-1,ASRGGQIEAF
TRBV28,TRBJ1-5,ASSFVWGGDSNQPQH
TRBV5-1,TRBJ1-4,ASSSGQGGNEKLF
TRBV5-4,TRBJ2-5,ASSPGLAGDMKETQY
TRBV2,TRBJ2-4,ASSEVTRRPSGDIQY
TRBV29-1,TRBJ1-2,SVNYLGRQDLYGYT
TRBV28,TRBJ2-1,ASSLPTLTRTSGIYNEQF
TRBV11-3,TRBJ2-1,ASSWGQYNEQF
TRBV29-1,TRBJ2-7,SVARQSEQY
TRBV19,TRBJ2-7,ASSIGGTGFNEQY
TRBV5-4,TRBJ2-3,ASSLGRDTDTQY
TRBV6-5,TRBJ2-6,ASSRVSGANVLT
TRBV5-4,TRBJ2-5,ASHKESRQETQY
TRBV2,TRBJ2-7,ASSEVGASYEQY
TRBV5-1,TRBJ1-4,ASSFPGTATTNEKLF
TRBV7-2,TRBJ2-1,ASSRTSGGLREQF
TRBV25-1,TRBJ2-2,ASSELVSGATGELF
TRBV4-3,TRBJ2-5,ASSQVGGGPSETQY
TRBV6-7,TRBJ2-7,ASSYWGTGLEQY
TRBV21-1,TRBJ2-6,ASSKAGHISGANVLT
TRBV28,TRBJ2-7,ASSSYQLQGTYEQY
TRBV6-1,TRBJ1-3,ASSTGPGTGNTIY